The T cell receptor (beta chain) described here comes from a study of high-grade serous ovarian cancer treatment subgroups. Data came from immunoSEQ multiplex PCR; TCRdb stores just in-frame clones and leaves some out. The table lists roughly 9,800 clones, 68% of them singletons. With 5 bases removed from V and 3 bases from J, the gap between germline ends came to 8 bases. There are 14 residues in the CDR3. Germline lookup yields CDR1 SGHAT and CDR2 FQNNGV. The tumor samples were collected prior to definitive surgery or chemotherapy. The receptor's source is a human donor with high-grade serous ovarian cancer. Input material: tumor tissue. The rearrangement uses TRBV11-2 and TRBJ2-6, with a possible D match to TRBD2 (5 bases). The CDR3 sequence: CASSRGDGANVLTF. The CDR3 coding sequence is TGTGCCAGCAGCCGGGGAGATGGGGCCAACGTCCTGACTTTC.